The 23 T cell receptor beta chains below were found in one sample sequenced in a study of T cells after yellow fever vaccination. TCRdb independently ran MiXCR on the 5' RACE reads; one entry per CDR3 protein. This table holds about 400,000 distinct CDR3 sequences, more than 9% found once. Source: PBMCs, taken on the day of the first yellow fever vaccination. The receptor set was obtained from a man aged 18-30 years who received the YFV17D yellow fever vaccine.

This clonotype was counted many times. V is TRBV11-2 and J is TRBJ1-3, with TRBD1 identical over 8 bases. The CDR3 totals 14 residues. The ends lost 5 bases at V and 8 bases at J; junction bases unmatched: 8. From germline, CDR1 is SGHAT and CDR2 FQNNGV. Here the CDR3 reads CASSLRTGLDTIYF. The CDR3 DNA sequence: TGTGCCAGCAGCCTCCGGACAGGGTTAGACACCATATATTTT.

The chain joins TRBV27 to TRBJ2-7; 8 bases match TRBD2. In germline, CDR1 is MNHEY, CDR2 SMNVEV (reference sequence). The CDR3 contains 14 residues. In nucleotides, the CDR3 is TGTGCCAGCAGTCTATCCGGGACTAGTCAAGAGCAGTACGTC. Amino acids: CASSLSGTSQEQYV.

This clonotype was seen many times. The chain employs TRBV12-5 and TRBJ2-5; unclear D gene. Germline assignment: CDR1 LGHNT and CDR2 FRNRAP. The CDR3 length is 16 residues. V lost 1 base and J 3 bases, leaving 15 bases between the germline ends. CDR3 bases: TGTGCTAGTGGTTTGGCCACTTCCGGAGCGAAAGAGACCCAGTACTTC. Protein sequence: CASGLATSGAKETQYF.

This clonotype has only a few counts. V usage is TRBV7-9 and J usage is TRBJ2-7; D gene unclear. The germline CDR1 and CDR2 sequences are SEHNR and FQNEAQ (reference sequence). Trimming removed 5 bases from V and 4 bases from J, with 12 bases in between. This CDR3 is built from 13 residues. CDR3 amino acids: CASSQPSGYEQYF. The CDR3 coding sequence is TGTGCCAGCAGCCAGCCCTCCGGGTACGAGCAGTACTTC.

This clonotype was recorded many times. V is TRBV5-5 and J is TRBJ2-3; tentatively, D is TRBD2 (6 bases). Germline V lookup: CDR1 SGHKS, CDR2 YYEKEE (reference sequence). The CDR3 is 13 amino acids. The V and J ends lost 4 bases and 6 bases respectively, with 12 bases between them. The CDR3 loop reads CASSAHLADTQYF. DNA of the CDR3: TGTGCCAGCAGCGCTCACCTAGCGGATACGCAGTATTTT.

This chain joins TRBV2 and TRBJ1-5; D is uncertain. Trimming pared 5 bases from V and 0 bases from J, leaving 11 bases between. This CDR3 spans 15 amino acids. Germline values: CDR1 SNHLY, CDR2 FYNNEI. Written as DNA, the CDR3 is TGTGCCAGCAGTCGGAACGGGAATAGCAATCAGCCCCAGCATTTT. The encoded protein is CASSRNGNSNQPQHF.

This chain uses TRBV5-4 with TRBJ1-4, with D perhaps TRBD1 (6 bases). Trimming removed 1 base at V and 7 bases at J, with 14 bases between. Germline V gene data show CDR1 as SGHNT and CDR2 as YYREEE (reference sequence). The CDR3 is made up of 15 amino acids. The CDR3 bases are TGTGCCAGCAGCTTGTTTGCCGGAGGGGGTGAAAAACTGTTTTTT. Translated: CASSLFAGGGEKLFF.

CDR3 amino acids: CASSLTDTYEQYF. CDR3 DNA sequence: TGTGCCAGCAGCTTGACAGACACCTACGAGCAGTACTTC. V and J are TRBV5-4 and TRBJ2-7; D not resolved. V dropped 1 base and J dropped 2 bases, with 7 bases sitting between them. This CDR3 contains 13 residues. Germline values: CDR1 SGHNT, CDR2 YYREEE (reference sequence).

The rearrangement joins TRBV10-3 to TRBJ2-2, with 8 bases that match TRBD1. This CDR3 spans 16 amino acids. In germline, CDR1 is ENHRY, CDR2 SYGVKD. The junction had 6 bases not matched to a gene; V was cut back by 0 bases and J by 6 bases. The CDR3, as DNA: TGTGCCATCAGTGAGTCAACAGGGGGATCCGCCGGGGAGCTGTTTTTT. Translated: CAISESTGGSAGELFF.

In its sample, this clonotype was seen many times. This chain connects TRBV12-3 or TRBV12-4 to TRBJ1-5; tentatively, D is TRBD1 (5 bases). The CDR3 runs 13 residues. Trimming removed 6 bases at V and 7 bases at J, with 13 bases between. The CDR3 nucleotides read TGTGCCAGCAGCCTGGGTGGGGGACAGCCCCAGCATTTT. Translating gives CASSLGGGQPQHF.

The sample holds a few counts of this clonotype. This chain joins TRBV7-2 and TRBJ2-5; D is ambiguous. CDR1 is SGHTA, CDR2 FQGNSA, per germline. The germline V and J ends were trimmed by 1 base and 5 bases, with 8 bases remaining between them. CDR3 length: 13 residues. The CDR3 here is CASSLDYSETQYF. In DNA form, the CDR3 reads TGTGCCAGCAGCTTAGACTATAGCGAGACCCAGTACTTC.

This chain joins TRBV12-3 or TRBV12-4 and TRBJ2-1; D is unclear. The CDR3 totals 13 residues. Trimming took off 2 bases at V and 4 bases at J, with 6 bases between the two ends. CDR3 in amino acids: CASSLMTYNEQFF. The CDR3 DNA reads TGTGCCAGCAGTTTAATGACATACAATGAGCAGTTCTTC.

This chain uses TRBV20-1 with TRBJ2-7, with 7 nucleotides matching TRBD2. The CDR3 has 15 amino acids. The germline gives CDR1 DFQATT, CDR2 SNEGSKA (reference sequence). J lost 2 bases, V lost 0 bases, and 7 bases had no gene match. The CDR3 sequence: CSARDYGGDPYEQYF. The CDR3 DNA reads TGCAGTGCTAGAGATTATGGGGGGGACCCCTACGAGCAGTACTTC.

This sequence joins TRBV5-4 and TRBJ2-3, with 11 bases matching TRBD2. In germline, CDR1 is SGHNT, CDR2 YYREEE (reference sequence). This CDR3 comprises 16 residues. Trimming removed 0 bases from V and 2 bases from J; junction bases left unmatched: 2. CDR3 DNA: TGTGCCAGCAGCTTGGAACTAGCGGGGGCCACAGATACGCAGTATTTT. As protein: CASSLELAGATDTQYF.

This clonotype has a count of ten or more. This chain joins TRBV9 and TRBJ2-2; possible D gene TRBD1, 6 bases. V was trimmed by 5 bases and J by 5 bases, leaving 16 bases between them. CDR1 and CDR2 (germline): SGDLS, YYNGEE. CDR3 length: 15 amino acids. CDR3 bases: TGTGCCAGCAGTCCTCTCCAGGGGTTGACCGGGGAGCTGTTTTTT. It yields the protein CASSPLQGLTGELFF.

This clonotype was observed many times. The chain joins TRBV14 to TRBJ1-1; D remains ambiguous. This CDR3 has 13 residues. Per the germline V gene, CDR1 is SGHDN and CDR2 is FVKESK. Trimming took off 0 bases at V and 4 bases at J, with 6 bases between the two ends. The CDR3 DNA sequence: TGTGCCAGCAGCCAAGATCGCAGCACTGAAGCTTTCTTT. Protein product: CASSQDRSTEAFF.

This clonotype came up a few times. The chain carries TRBV19 and TRBJ1-1; no firm D call. CDR1 is LNHDA, CDR2 SQIVND, per germline (reference sequence). V was trimmed by 5 bases and J by 2 bases, leaving 15 bases between them. The CDR3 runs to 15 residues. For the CDR3, the DNA is TGTGCCAGTAGTCCTAACTCTGGTTCAAACACTGAAGCTTTCTTT. Its protein product is CASSPNSGSNTEAFF.

The V and J genes are TRBV7-9 and TRBJ1-2, with D perhaps TRBD1 (5 bases). The CDR3 covers 13 residues. V lost 3 bases to trimming and J lost 8 bases, with 13 bases between them. Germline-derived CDR1 and CDR2 are SEHNR and FQNEAQ (reference sequence). The CDR3 sequence is CASSFDRSFGYTF. The DNA for the CDR3 is TGTGCCAGCAGCTTTGACAGATCTTTCGGCTACACCTTC.

This clonotype was observed a handful of times. The chain's CDR3 is CASSYEELARDGYTF. CDR3 bases: TGTGCCAGCAGTTACGAAGAGCTGGCCCGGGATGGCTACACCTTC. This rearrangement joins TRBV6-5 to TRBJ1-2; D ambiguous. CDR1 is MNHEY and CDR2 is SVGAGI in the germline V gene. This CDR3 region has 15 residues. Trimming took off 2 bases at V and 6 bases at J, with 16 bases between the two ends.

This clonotype has only a few counts. V and J are TRBV6-2 or TRBV6-3 and TRBJ1-1, with D unclear. The V gene lost 4 bases and the J gene lost 0 bases, with 12 bases spanning the gap. Germline CDR1 reads MNHEY; CDR2 reads SVGEGT. CDR3 length equals 15 residues. CDR3 nucleotide sequence: TGTGCCAGCAGTTCCCGACAAGAAGTGAACACTGAAGCTTTCTTT. Its translation is CASSSRQEVNTEAFF.

This clonotype was seen more than once but under ten times. The gene calls are TRBV20-1 and TRBJ2-7; 9 bases fit TRBD1. The CDR3 is 13 amino acids. The germline CDR1 and CDR2 sequences are DFQATT and SNEGSKA (reference sequence). V gave up 6 bases and J gave up 4 bases; unmatched junction bases: 7. The CDR3 sequence is CSAVVGQGYEQYF. CDR3 sequence (DNA): TGCAGTGCCGTAGTGGGACAGGGATACGAGCAGTACTTC.

The chain combines TRBV6-5 with TRBJ2-7; TRBD1 agrees at 7 bases. CDR3 length: 11 residues. The ends lost 6 bases at V and 9 bases at J; junction bases unmatched: 5. CDR1 MNHEY and CDR2 SVGAGI come from the germline V gene. CDR3 sequence: CASRARTGQYF. The CDR3 nucleotides read TGTGCCAGCAGAGCCAGGACAGGGCAGTACTTC.

The chain carries TRBV18 and TRBJ2-5; 7 nucleotides agree with TRBD1. Germline V lookup: CDR1 KGHSH, CDR2 LQKENI. CDR3 size: 16 residues. J lost 2 bases, V lost 1 base, and 7 bases had no gene match. The CDR3: CASSPLHGTEQETQYF. The CDR3 bases are TGTGCCAGCTCACCACTACACGGGACAGAGCAAGAGACCCAGTACTTC.